These 13 T cell receptor beta chains share one sample of origin, sequenced in a study of regulatory T cells in long-lasting Graves disease. The time point denotes: persistent/refractory GD, antithyroid drugs over 5 years with positive TRAb. PBMC-extracted RNA yielded the TCR library. CDR3-region Arm-PCR and iRepertoire HTBI primers produced the TCR beta libraries. TCRdb re-analysed the multiplex PCR reads in MiXCR, keeping a single row per CDR3 protein. The data contain about 470,000 distinct CDR3 sequences, roughly 20% of them singletons. The specimen comprised peripheral blood mononuclear cells (PBMCs), sampled when the disease was refractory, from a patient treated with antithyroid drugs. Receptors were obtained from a female donor with Graves disease.

With regard to this clonotype: A much larger clone lies one base from this, so it may be a read error. This chain uses TRBV30 with TRBJ1-2, with TRBD1 matching over 7 bases. The germline V gene encodes CDR1 GTSNPN and CDR2 SVGIG (reference sequence). The CDR3 is made up of 16 amino acids. CDR3 nucleotides: TGTGCCTGGCAGAAAAGTGGGACAGTCCGTAACTATGGCTACATCTTC. This codes for CAWQKSGTVRNYGYIF.

With regard to this clonotype: The CDR3 ends on some other residue instead of the conserved phenylalanine or tryptophan, so this is likely a read error. The chain links TRBV7-9 to TRBJ2-5; D is undetermined. The germline V and J ends were trimmed by 3 bases and 4 bases, with 12 bases remaining between them. CDR3 length: 14 residues. Per germline, CDR1 SEHNR and CDR2 FQNEAQ (reference sequence). The CDR3 region is CASSLGHYGETQYL. DNA for the CDR3: TGTGCCAGCAGCTTGGGTCACTATGGAGAGACCCAGTACCTC.

The rearrangement uses TRBV27 and TRBJ2-1, with 10 bases aligning to TRBD2. The V and J ends lost 3 bases and 2 bases, in that order; junction bases with no gene match: 4. Germline lookup yields CDR1 MNHEY and CDR2 SMNVEV (reference sequence). The CDR3 covers 16 residues. DNA for the CDR3: TGTGCCAGCAGTTTCGGCCTAGCGGGAGCCTACAATGAGCAGTTCTTC. Residues: CASSFGLAGAYNEQFF.

About this clonotype: This may be a read error: a much more frequent sequence differs by one nucleotide. J is TRBJ1-1 and V is TRBV10-1; D remains unclear. Germline V gene data show CDR1 as WNHNN and CDR2 as SYGVQD (reference sequence). CDR3 length: 13 amino acids. CDR3 nucleotide sequence: TGCGCCGGCAGTGAGTCGGCCACCGGGAAAGCTTTCTTT. The encoded protein is CAGSESATGKAFF.

The CDR3 reads CASSLERGVYSYGYTF. The CDR3 DNA is TGTGCCAGCAGCTTAGAGCGAGGGGTGTACAGCTATGGCTACACCTTC. V gene TRBV7-9 combines with J gene TRBJ1-2; possible D gene TRBD1, 5 bases. CDR1 and CDR2 (germline): SEHNR, FQNEAQ (reference sequence). The CDR3 runs 16 residues. Trimming took 1 base from V and 4 from J, leaving 16 bases between them.

J is TRBJ2-2 and V is TRBV7-6, with TRBD1 as a possible D gene (6 bases). The CDR3 runs 15 residues. The V end lost 4 bases, the J end lost 5 bases, and 14 bases lay between the germline ends. The V gene's germline CDR1 is SGHVS and CDR2 FNYEAQ. The CDR3, as DNA: TGTGCCAGCAGCTCCTGGCAGGGGCGAACCGGGGAGCTGTTTTTT. This encodes CASSSWQGRTGELFF.

This clonotype was counted between two and nine times. This sequence joins TRBV29-1 and TRBJ2-1, with TRBD2 as a possible D gene (5 bases). The CDR3 spans 11 residues. Trimming shortened V by 2 bases and J by 9 bases, and 8 bases separated the two germline ends. CDR1 SQVTM and CDR2 ANQGSEA come from the germline V gene. The CDR3 loop reads CSVEMEVEQFF. As DNA, the CDR3 is TGCAGCGTTGAAATGGAGGTTGAGCAGTTCTTC.

The sample holds one count of this clonotype. This may stem from a read error, because a much larger clone lies one nucleotide away. This rearrangement joins TRBV7-2 to TRBJ2-7, with no clear D. The CDR3 contains 13 residues. CDR1 is SGHTA and CDR2 is FQGNSA in the germline V gene. CDR3 amino acids: CVSSLGLGYEQYF. In DNA, the CDR3 is TGTGTCAGCAGTCTAGGGCTGGGCTACGAGCAGTACTTC.

This clonotype was counted at least ten times. The chain couples TRBV2 to TRBJ2-2; 10 nucleotides line up with TRBD2. Germline CDR1 reads SNHLY; CDR2 reads FYNNEI. CDR3 size: 15 residues. Trimming cost V 4 bases and J 1 base; bases outside gene matches: 0. The CDR3 bases are TGTGCCAGCAGTGCTAGCGGGAGGAACACCGGGGAGCTGTTTTTT. This gives the protein CASSASGRNTGELFF. The full variable domain, in which reference TRBV2 and TRBJ2-2 provide the parts outside the CDR3, is EPEVTQTPSHQVTQMGQEVILRCVPISNHLYFYWYRQILGQKVEFLVSFYNNEISEKSEIFDDQFSVERPDGSNFTLKIRSTKLEDSAMYFCASSASGRNTGELFFGEGSRLTVL.

This clonotype was counted many times. The rearrangement joins TRBV9 to TRBJ2-7; D is undetermined. V shed 0 bases and J shed 0 bases, with 10 bases lying between them. Germline lookup yields CDR1 SGDLS and CDR2 YYNGEE. This CDR3 region has 15 residues. The CDR3 reads CASSVGAVSSYEQYF. In DNA, the CDR3 is TGTGCCAGCAGCGTAGGAGCTGTTAGCTCCTACGAGCAGTACTTC. Combining the CDR3 with reference TRBV9 and TRBJ2-7 gives the whole variable domain DSGVTQTPKHLITATGQRVTLRCSPRSGDLSVYWYQQSLDQGLQFLIQYYNGEERAKGNILERFSAQQFPDLHSELNLSSLELGDSALYFCASSVGAVSSYEQYFGPGTRLTVT.

Turning to this clonotype: This may arise from a read error, as a much more abundant clone is one base away. The chain links TRBV6-2 or TRBV6-3 to TRBJ2-7; D is ambiguous. CDR1 MNHEY and CDR2 SVGEGT come from the germline V gene. The CDR3 is 12 residues long. Trimming removed 11 bases at V and 6 bases at J, with 17 bases between. The CDR3 sequence is CAGGETFGEQYF. For the CDR3, the DNA is TGTGCCGGCGGAGAGACGTTCGGCGAGCAGTACTTC.

This clonotype was observed a handful of times. The chain joins TRBV27 to TRBJ1-5; unclear D gene. Germline CDR1 is MNHEY and CDR2 is SMNVEV (reference sequence). The V end was cut by 3 bases, the J end by 6 bases, with 12 bases between. This CDR3 has 14 amino acids. The CDR3 is CASSFLGVGQPQHF. The CDR3 coding sequence is TGTGCCAGCAGTTTCCTCGGGGTAGGTCAGCCCCAGCATTTT.

The chain combines TRBV7-6 with TRBJ2-7, with TRBD2 identical over 11 bases. Germline V gene sequence: CDR1 SGHVS, CDR2 FNYEAQ. J was trimmed by 2 bases and V by 4 bases; bases with no gene match: 22. The CDR3 is 21 residues long. The CDR3 region has the DNA TGTGCCAGCAGCTCATCCGGGACTAGCGGCCGCAACGAAAAATCAGCCTACGAGCAGTACTTC. Amino acids: CASSSSGTSGRNEKSAYEQYF.